This T cell receptor (beta chain) was sequenced in a study of T cell responses to AZD1222 COVID-19 vaccine. General study points: Clonal diversity was possibly underestimated, and the donors were mostly white British, with more females. Following two doses of AZD1222, Spike-specific TCR breadth and depth rose.

Generated by immunoSEQ multiplex PCR, the TCRdb table keeps only in-frame clones and is missing some. This table has hundreds of thousands of clones, about 92% appearing once. Trimming cost V 4 bases and J 5 bases, with 12 bases left between them. This CDR3 spans 15 amino acids. CDR1 is MNHEY, CDR2 SVGAGI, per germline. A word on this clone: The target antigen is unknown.

The specimen was peripheral blood, collected on day 0 of MenACWY control vaccination. V is TRBV6-5 and J is TRBJ1-6; no clear D gene. This TCR derives from an adult in good health. CDR3 region: CASSLEGLNNSPLHF. The DNA for the CDR3 is TGTGCCAGCAGTTTGGAGGGCCTCAATAATTCACCCCTCCACTTT.